The 2 T cell receptor beta chains reported below all come from one sample, sequenced in a study of PD-1 blockade in classical Hodgkin lymphoma. Brentuximab vedotin exposure varied among the patients, all of whom had relapsed after autologous stem cell transplantation. Data came from immunoSEQ multiplex PCR; TCRdb stores just in-frame clones and leaves some out. The table records fewer than 25,000 clones, about 80% of them present only once. Here the sequenced sample was peripheral blood mononuclear cells (PBMCs), taken at baseline. These TCRs come from a human donor with classical Hodgkin lymphoma.

The V and J genes are TRBV4-1 and TRBJ2-2; D not resolved. The germline CDR1 and CDR2 sequences are MGHRA and YSYEKL. V dropped 1 base and J dropped 6 bases, with 9 bases sitting between them. The CDR3 contains 14 residues. CDR3: CASSQADRPGELFF. Written as DNA, the CDR3 is TGCGCCAGCAGCCAAGCGGACCGGCCCGGGGAGCTGTTTTTT.

V usage is TRBV7-6 and J usage is TRBJ2-7, with no clear D. Trimming took 1 base from V and 2 from J, leaving 9 bases between them. This CDR3 has 14 residues. Germline CDR1 and CDR2: SGHVS and FNYEAQ. The CDR3 region has the DNA TGTGCCAGCAGCTTAGGGGGAAAGCCCTACGAGCAGTACTTC. It translates to CASSLGGKPYEQYF.